This T cell receptor (beta chain) was recovered during a study of cytomegalovirus exposure and HLA in healthy donors (dated by TCRdb to about 2017). Study-wide context: An earlier analysis of several hundred of the donors reported roughly 300 Gb of sequence data and some 120 million unique TCR beta sequences from roughly 180 million T cells. Among some 400 genotyped donors of the cohort, an average of around 250,000 unique TCR beta nucleotide sequences was sequenced per donor, of which approximately 19% were non-productive. Among the roughly 390 genotyped donors, roughly 80% belonged to the genetic ancestry cluster associated with self-reported Caucasian donors. Donor age, sex, ethnicity and CMV serostatus were collected together with the repertoire data. A later analysis re-examined previously published TCR beta repertoires from more than 550 donors and added high-resolution HLA genotyping to investigate patterns of TCR occurrence. An earlier analysis of 500 to 650 of the donors applied high-throughput TCR beta sequencing to assess whether each TCR beta V gene segment acted as functional or pseudogenic. The aim of the study was to test whether cataloging public T cell receptors could identify signatures of past pathogen exposure. Typing coverage varied by locus: roughly 620-640 donors for A, B, C, DRB1 and DQB1; roughly 520 for DQA1; about 600 for DPA1; fewer than 480 for DPB1. Along with the roughly 670-subject first cohort, a separate validation cohort of about 110 different subjects was used. In a later genetic analysis, genome-wide SNP genotypes for about 55% of the roughly 700 donors were used, and that subset was treated as a discovery cohort. Every repertoire in the discovery cohort had been generated on one and the same sequencing platform. About 280 gigabases of sequencing data and tens of millions of unique TCR sequences were included in an early release covering around 600 HLA-typed donors. About five DR-DQ haplotypes were treated as single units for association and clustering because of strong linkage in the cohort. The later analysis used no new phenotypic data to find candidate immune exposures, relying instead on TCR beta sequences and their occurrence across donors. To predict cytomegalovirus infection status, the study combined high-throughput TCR immunosequencing, statistical association of individual TCRs with disease status, and machine learning. HLA typing covered class I and class II loci at four-digit resolution. The study profiled the T cell repertoires of under 850 subjects by immunosequencing and related them to cytomegalovirus serostatus.

The receptor library was made with the immunoSEQ multiplex PCR assay. For the multiplex PCR, a mixture combining 60 forward primers for TCR Vbeta segments and 13 reverse primers for TCR Jbeta segments was used. Amplification of the CDR3 region of rearranged TCR beta genes was performed with a multiplex PCR assay on genomic DNA. The Illumina HiSeq System was used to sequence the amplified TCR beta libraries as 87-base-pair reads. The source study handled its data this way. A later analysis tallied tens of millions of unique TCR beta chains across the 666 repertoires, and approximately 11 million of those chains were shared by two or more donors. A nearest-neighbor algorithm error-corrected the raw reads and collapsed the reads into unique sequences, merging closely related sequences to remove PCR and sequencing errors. CDR3 sequences were aligned to IMGT reference sequences to assign V, D and J gene segments. For a sequence to be retained, at least a six-nucleotide match to both a V gene segment and a J gene segment was required. Rearrangements were called productive when the CDR3 lacked stop codons and stayed in frame with V and J; all others were non-productive. CDR3 was defined according to IMGT convention as the region running from the second conserved V-encoded cysteine to the conserved J-encoded phenylalanine. In an earlier analysis of more than 550 of the donors, sequences lacking an unambiguous match to a single V gene segment were excluded. In an earlier analysis of about 590 of the donors, a V segment was called functional when productive rearrangements were above 56.7%, and segregating when the standard deviation between donors exceeded 5%. A statistical classification framework was built to diagnose cytomegalovirus status from the catalog of TCR beta chain sequences. A later analysis assigned V and J genes by comparing TCR nucleotide sequences with IMGT/GENE-DB human TR gene sequences. A later analysis assigned CDR3 sequences and most-parsimonious VDJ recombination scenarios with the TCRdist pipeline. In a later analysis, each TCR beta chain was defined by its CDR3 amino acid sequence together with its V-gene family, and reads lacking a unique V-gene family were excluded. In a later analysis, nearly 600 highly shared, low-generation-probability nucleotide sequences were removed to address suspected cross-contamination and a sequencing artifact. For each public chain, a later analysis derived a clonal expansion index from normalized ranks of inferred template counts within each repertoire. In a later analysis, generation probabilities were computed with a VDJ recombination model fitted to out-of-frame rearrangements, and the resulting probabilities were checked against IGoR. Hypergeometric tests were used in a later analysis to score TCR-TCR, TCR-HLA and TCR-CMV co-occurrence, with a repertoire-size bias correction applied to the TCR pairs. False discovery rates were estimated in a later analysis by permuting HLA or CMV assignments 20 times. A later analysis grouped co-occurring TCRs with DBSCAN, adding TCRdist sequence similarity when clustering within HLA-allele-positive subsets. For co-occurrence clustering, repertoires with fewer than 30,000 or more than 120,000 public chains were excluded, along with several repertoires with anomalous nucleotide sharing. In its TCRdb copy, this immuneACCESS table keeps in-frame sequences only and misses some clones. Where compared with another copy, unresolved V genes explain less than half of these, and the others have no known cause. V and J calls and clone size are given by that table; D and trimming were obtained from the DNA. Here the sample has about 240,000 clones; 82% occur a single time. 5% to 6.5% of the sample comes from the top ten.

The CDR3 runs 14 amino acids, cysteine and phenylalanine included. The sequence is cut down to CDR3 DNA, 42 bases in frame from base 1. CDR1 and CDR2 (MNHEY, SMNVEV) derive from the germline V gene (reference sequence). As regards this clone: It has no known antigen specificity. Nothing much larger sits one base from this clone, and base qualities are not available.

The cohort comprised 666 healthy bone marrow donors. All cohort members were sampled while nominally healthy, although unrecorded immune exposures were likely present. The donor tested CMV seropositive, placing the donor among the 250 to 350 seropositive members of the cohort. A peripheral blood sample was collected from each donor, and TCR beta sequencing was performed on peripheral blood mononuclear cells. The Qiagen DNeasy Blood Extraction Kit was used to extract genomic DNA from the blood cell samples. Results the study describes overall, beyond this receptor: When HLA alleles, especially DR and DQ, strongly co-occurred, attributing TCR associations to individual alleles was difficult. In a later analysis, HLA-associated TCR beta chains were found to be more clonally expanded and to have lower generation probabilities than equally common non-associated chains. In a later analysis, most CMV-associated TCR beta chains were found to appear HLA-restricted, with HLA associations seemingly driven largely by CMV exposure. A further reported finding was that TCR beta sequences accurately predicted the HLA-A and HLA-B alleles for most subjects in the first cohort. A cluster of highly shared sequence variants was judged likely to be a technical artifact of the sequencing pipeline. The authors suggested that the approach could potentially be generalized to other disease states and immunological phenotypes. Several of the top co-occurrence clusters appeared to be linked to parvovirus B19, influenza, CMV and Epstein-Barr virus, according to a later analysis. Compared with the 666-donor mean, donors in an Asian-associated ancestry cluster had fewer N-insertions in productive TCRs, according to a later genetic analysis. The only immune exposure information available for the cohort was CMV serostatus. This cohort had only TCR beta chains sequenced, and the lack of alpha or paired-chain data limited which features could be detected. According to a later analysis, TCR association rates differed among HLA loci, with DRB1 alleles showing the most associated TCRs and HLA-C alleles showing the fewest. Because the 87-base-pair reads could not distinguish some IMGT-functional V segments, including TRBV6-2 and TRBV6-3, those segments were excluded. Correlated functional status among segregating V segments might reflect linkage disequilibrium, but an unknown experimental factor could not be ruled out. An association between a missense DCLRE1C variant and V-gene and J-gene trimming of TCR beta chains was found in a later genetic analysis and replicated in an independent cohort. Most TCR sequences were observed very rarely across donors, whereas some public TCRs were present in many individuals. In a later analysis, 16,951 TCR beta sequences were associated with specific HLA alleles at a false discovery rate of 0.05. The study listed approximately 150 TCR beta chains as associated with cytomegalovirus. In vitro tests confirmed that three of the cytomegalovirus-associated TCR beta chains recognize cytomegalovirus antigens. Broadly in line with IMGT annotations, most TCR beta V segments showed up in productive rearrangements about 87% or about 30% of the time in an earlier analysis of under 700 of the donors. Because HLA typing was missing for some donors at each locus, association tests included only the typed subset. Cytomegalovirus status was reported to be diagnosed by the classifier with high specificity and sensitivity in both the original and validation cohorts. Presence/absence analyses assumed roughly uniform sequencing depth across donors, an assumption that may not hold. Because counts were too low, 15 to 20 rarely observed V segments, including chromosome 9 orphons, were left out of the earlier analysis of a few hundred of the donors.

The rearrangement joined TRBV27 to TRBJ2-5; 10 bases in the middle match TRBD2. The J call may not be correct, given that the DNA end is closer to TRBJ2-7. The clonotype was recovered from a woman aged 35 to 49 in good health and CMV-seropositive. Specimen: PBMCs. The CDR3 amino acid sequence is: CASSFSGGPYEQYF. The nucleotide sequence reads TGTGCCAGCAGTTTTAGCGGGGGGCCCTACGAGCAGTACTTC.